This T cell receptor beta chain was recovered during a study of cytomegalovirus exposure and HLA in healthy donors. Turning to the study itself: Early on, a data release was issued that held 85 million to 95 million unique TCRs from HLA-typed donors.

The V gene's germline CDR1 is LGHNA and CDR2 YNFKEQ. Between the trimmed V and J ends, which lost 4 bases and 5 bases, there was a span of 12 bases. There are 13 residues in the CDR3. With 60 Vbeta and 13 Jbeta primers, the PCR was carried out. Assay used: immunoSEQ multiplex PCR; TCRdb lists only in-frame clones, some missing. This sample carries 50,000 or so clones, with about 9.1% going to the ten biggest clones. The sample taken for sequencing was PBMCs. The TCR sequence derives from a man aged 45-65 years in good health and CMV-seropositive. This chain connects TRBV4-2 to TRBJ2-7, with D hard to call. CDR3 nucleotides: TGTGCCAGCAGCCCCCGCAGAGGAGACGAGCAGTACTTC. Encoded protein: CASSPRRGDEQYF.